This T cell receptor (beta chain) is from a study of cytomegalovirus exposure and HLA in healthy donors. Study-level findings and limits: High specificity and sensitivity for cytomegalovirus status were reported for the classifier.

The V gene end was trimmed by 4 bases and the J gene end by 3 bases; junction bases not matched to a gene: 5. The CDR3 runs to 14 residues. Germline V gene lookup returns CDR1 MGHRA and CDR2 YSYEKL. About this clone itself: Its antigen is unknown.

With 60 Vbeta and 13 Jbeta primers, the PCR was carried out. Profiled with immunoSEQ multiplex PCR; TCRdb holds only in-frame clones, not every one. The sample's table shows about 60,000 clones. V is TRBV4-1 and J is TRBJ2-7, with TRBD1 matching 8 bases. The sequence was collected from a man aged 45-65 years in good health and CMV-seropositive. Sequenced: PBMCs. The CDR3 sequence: CASSLGQDFYEQYF. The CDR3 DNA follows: TGCGCCAGCAGCCTGGGACAGGACTTCTACGAGCAGTACTTC.